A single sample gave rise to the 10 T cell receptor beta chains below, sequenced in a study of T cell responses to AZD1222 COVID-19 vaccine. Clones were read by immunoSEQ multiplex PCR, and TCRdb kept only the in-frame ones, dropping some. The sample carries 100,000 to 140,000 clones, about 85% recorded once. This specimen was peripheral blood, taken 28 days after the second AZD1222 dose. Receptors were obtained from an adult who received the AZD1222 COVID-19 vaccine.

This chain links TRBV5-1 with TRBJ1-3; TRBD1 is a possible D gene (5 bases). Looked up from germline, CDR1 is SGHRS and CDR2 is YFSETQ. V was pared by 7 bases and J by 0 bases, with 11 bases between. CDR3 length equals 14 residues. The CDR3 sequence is CASGAGSSGNTIYF. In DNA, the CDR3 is TGCGCCAGCGGGGCAGGGAGCTCTGGAAACACCATATATTTT. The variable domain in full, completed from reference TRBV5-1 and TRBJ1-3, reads KAGVTQTPRYLIKTRGQQVTLSCSPISGHRSVSWYQQTPGQGLQFLFEYFSETQRNKGNFPGRFSGRQFSNSRSEMNVSTLELGDSALYLCASGAGSSGNTIYFGEGSWLTVV.

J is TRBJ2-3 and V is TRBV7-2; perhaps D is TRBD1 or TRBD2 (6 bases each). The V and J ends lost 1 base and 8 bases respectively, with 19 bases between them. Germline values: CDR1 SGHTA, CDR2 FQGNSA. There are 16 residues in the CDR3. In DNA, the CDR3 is TGTGCCAGCAGCTTAGAGGCCCGGGGGCATCCAGCTACGCAGTATTTT. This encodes CASSLEARGHPATQYF.

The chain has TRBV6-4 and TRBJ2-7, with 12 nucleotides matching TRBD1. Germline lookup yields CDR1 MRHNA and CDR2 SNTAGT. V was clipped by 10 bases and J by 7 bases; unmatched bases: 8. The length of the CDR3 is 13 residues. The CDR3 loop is CAKVGQGAREQYF. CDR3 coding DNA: TGTGCCAAAGTGGGACAGGGGGCGAGGGAGCAGTACTTC.

The CDR3: CASSRSDTQYF. Written as DNA, the CDR3 is TGTGCCAGCAGCCGATCGGATACGCAGTATTTT. The chain combines TRBV7-9 with TRBJ2-3; D ambiguous. Germline V gene sequence: CDR1 SEHNR, CDR2 FQNEAQ (reference sequence). The length of the CDR3 is 11 residues. Trimming took off 5 bases at V and 6 bases at J, with 6 bases between the two ends.

The DNA for the CDR3 is TGTGCCAGCAGTCTCGCAGGCTCTGGGGCCAACGTCCTGACTTTC. Protein sequence: CASSLAGSGANVLTF. V gene TRBV27 combines with J gene TRBJ2-6, with no clear D. Trimming took off 5 bases at V and 0 bases at J, with 8 bases between the two ends. This CDR3 comprises 15 residues. CDR1 is MNHEY and CDR2 is SMNVEV in the germline V gene (reference sequence). The whole variable domain, remainder taken from reference TRBV27 and TRBJ2-6, is EAQVTQNPRYLITVTGKKLTVTCSQNMNHEYMSWYRQDPGLGLRQIYYSMNVEVTDKGDVPEGYKVSRKEKRNFPLILESPSPNQTSLYFCASSLAGSGANVLTFGAGSRLTVL.

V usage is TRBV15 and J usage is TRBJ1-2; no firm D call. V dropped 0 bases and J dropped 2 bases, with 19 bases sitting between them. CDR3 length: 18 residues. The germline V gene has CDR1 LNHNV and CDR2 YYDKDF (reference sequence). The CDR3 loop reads CATSRERRVGSVNYGYTF. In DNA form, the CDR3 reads TGTGCCACCAGCAGAGAGAGGAGGGTGGGCAGTGTGAACTATGGCTACACCTTC.

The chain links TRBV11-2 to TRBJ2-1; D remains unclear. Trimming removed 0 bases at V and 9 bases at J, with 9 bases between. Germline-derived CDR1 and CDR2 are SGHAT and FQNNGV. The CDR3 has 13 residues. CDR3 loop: CASSLDDSLEQFF. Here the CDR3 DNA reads TGTGCCAGCAGCTTAGATGATTCCCTTGAGCAGTTCTTC.

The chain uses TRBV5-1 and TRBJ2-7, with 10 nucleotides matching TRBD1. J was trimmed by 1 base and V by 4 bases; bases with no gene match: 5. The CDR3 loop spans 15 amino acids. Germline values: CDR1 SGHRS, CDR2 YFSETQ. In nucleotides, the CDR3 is TGCGCCAGCAGCGGGACAGGGGCGGATTCCTACGAGCAGTACTTC. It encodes CASSGTGADSYEQYF.

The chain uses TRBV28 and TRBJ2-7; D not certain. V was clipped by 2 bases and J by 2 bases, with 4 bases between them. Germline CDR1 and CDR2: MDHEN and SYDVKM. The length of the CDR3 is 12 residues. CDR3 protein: CASSLRPYEQYF. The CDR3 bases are TGTGCCAGCAGTTTAAGGCCCTACGAGCAGTACTTC.

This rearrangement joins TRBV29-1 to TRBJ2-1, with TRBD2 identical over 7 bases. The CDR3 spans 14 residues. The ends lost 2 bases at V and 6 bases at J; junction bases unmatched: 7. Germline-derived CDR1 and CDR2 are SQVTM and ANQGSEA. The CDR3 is CSVEFVLALNEQFF. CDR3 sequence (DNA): TGCAGCGTTGAATTTGTACTAGCGCTCAATGAGCAGTTCTTC.